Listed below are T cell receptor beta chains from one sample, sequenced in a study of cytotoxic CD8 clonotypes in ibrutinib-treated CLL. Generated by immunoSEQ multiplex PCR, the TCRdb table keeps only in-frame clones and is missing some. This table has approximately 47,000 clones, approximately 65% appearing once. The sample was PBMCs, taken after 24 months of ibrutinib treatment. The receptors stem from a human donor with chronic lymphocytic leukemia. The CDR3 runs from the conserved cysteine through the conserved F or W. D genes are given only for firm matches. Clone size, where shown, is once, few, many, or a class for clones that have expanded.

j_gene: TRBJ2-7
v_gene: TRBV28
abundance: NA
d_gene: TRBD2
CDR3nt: TGTGCCAGCAGTTTCCTAGCGGGAGTCGGTTACGAGCAGTACTTC
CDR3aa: CASSFLAGVGYEQYF

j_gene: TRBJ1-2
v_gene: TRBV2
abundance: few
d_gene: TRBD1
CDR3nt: TGTGCCAGCAGCCCACCAAACACAGGGGTCTATGGCTACACCTTC
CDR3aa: CASSPPNTGVYGYTF

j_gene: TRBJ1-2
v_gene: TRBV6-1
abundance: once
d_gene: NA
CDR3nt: TGTGCCAGCAGTGACCCACCCGACAGAAACTTCTTCTATGGCTACACCTTC
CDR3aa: CASSDPPDRNFFYGYTF

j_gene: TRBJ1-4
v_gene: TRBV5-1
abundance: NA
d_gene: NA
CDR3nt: TGCGCCAGCAGCTTGGAATGGCTACAGGGAACTAATGAAAAACTGTTTTTT
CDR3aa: CASSLEWLQGTNEKLFF

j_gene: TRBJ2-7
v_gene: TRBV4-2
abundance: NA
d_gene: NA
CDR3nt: TGTGCCAGCAGCGCGAGTGGGGAGCAGTACTTC
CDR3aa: CASSASGEQYF

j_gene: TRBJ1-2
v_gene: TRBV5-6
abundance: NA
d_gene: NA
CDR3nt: TGTGCCAGCAGCTTGACTTTCTCGGCAGGCTATGGCTACACCTTC
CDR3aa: CASSLTFSAGYGYTF

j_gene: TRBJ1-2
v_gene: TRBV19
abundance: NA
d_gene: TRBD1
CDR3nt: TGTGCCAGTACAGGGGGCGGCTATGGCTACACCTTC
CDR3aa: CASTGGGYGYTF

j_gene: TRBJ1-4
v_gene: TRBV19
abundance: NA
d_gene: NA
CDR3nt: TGTGCCAGTAGTATTAAAGGAATCAGGGGAAAACTGTTTTTT
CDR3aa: CASSIKGIRGKLFF

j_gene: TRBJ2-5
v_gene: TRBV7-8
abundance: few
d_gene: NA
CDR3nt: TGTGCCAGCAGCTTAGAAGCAGGAGAGACCCAGTACTTC
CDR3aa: CASSLEAGETQYF

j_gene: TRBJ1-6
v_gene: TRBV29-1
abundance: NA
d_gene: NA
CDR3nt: TGCAGCGGAACCCGCTCGGGGGAGAGTTATAATTCACCCCTCCACTTT
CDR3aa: CSGTRSGESYNSPLHF

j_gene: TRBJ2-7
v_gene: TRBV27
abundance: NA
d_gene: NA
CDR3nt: TGTGCCAGCAGTTCGACAGGCCCCTACGAGCAGTACTTC
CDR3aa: CASSSTGPYEQYF

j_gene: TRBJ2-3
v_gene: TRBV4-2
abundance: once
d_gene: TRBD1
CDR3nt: TGTGCCAGCAGCCACGGGACAGGGGTCACAGATACGCAGTATTTT
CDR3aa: CASSHGTGVTDTQYF

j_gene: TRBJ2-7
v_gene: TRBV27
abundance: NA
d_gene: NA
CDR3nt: TGTGCCAGCAGTCCGCAGAATGGGGCCCTTACGTACTTC
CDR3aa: CASSPQNGALTYF

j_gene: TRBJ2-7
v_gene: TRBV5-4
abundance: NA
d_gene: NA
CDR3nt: TGTGCCAGCAGCGCTGGCGGGACAGCCCTCTACGAGCAGTACTTC
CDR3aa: CASSAGGTALYEQYF

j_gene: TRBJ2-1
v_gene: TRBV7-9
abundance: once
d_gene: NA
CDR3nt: TGTGCCAGCAGCTTAGGGTTCGCTGAGCAGTTCTTC
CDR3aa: CASSLGFAEQFF

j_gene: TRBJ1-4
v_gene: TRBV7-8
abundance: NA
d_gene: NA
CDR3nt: TGTGCCAGCAGCTTAGCCCAAGCCCGAAATGAAAAACTGTTTTTT
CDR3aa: CASSLAQARNEKLFF

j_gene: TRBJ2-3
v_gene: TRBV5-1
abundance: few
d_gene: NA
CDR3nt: TGCGCCAGCAGCTTGGGCCAAATCACAGATACGCAGTATTTT
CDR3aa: CASSLGQITDTQYF

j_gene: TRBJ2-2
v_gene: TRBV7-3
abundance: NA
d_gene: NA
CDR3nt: TGTGCCAGCAGCTTAAGGGGTCCCTCCGGGGAGCTGTTTTTT
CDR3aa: CASSLRGPSGELFF

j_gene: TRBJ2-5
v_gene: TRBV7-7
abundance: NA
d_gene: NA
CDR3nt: TGTGCTAGCAGCTTGGGGACCACTGGACCCGCGACCCAGTACTTC
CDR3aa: CASSLGTTGPATQYF

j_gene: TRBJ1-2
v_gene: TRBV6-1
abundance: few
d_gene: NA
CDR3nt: TGTGCCAGCAGTGAACCATGGACGGCTTACTATGGCTACACCTTC
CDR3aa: CASSEPWTAYYGYTF

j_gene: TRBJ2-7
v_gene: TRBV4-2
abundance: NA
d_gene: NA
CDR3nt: TGTGCCAGCAGCCAAGATACAAGTTACACCGACGAGCAGTACTTC
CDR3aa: CASSQDTSYTDEQYF

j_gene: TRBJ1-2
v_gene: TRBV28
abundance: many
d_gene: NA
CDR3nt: TGTGCCAGCAGCGCGGGGCCCTTAAACTATGGCTACACCTTC
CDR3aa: CASSAGPLNYGYTF

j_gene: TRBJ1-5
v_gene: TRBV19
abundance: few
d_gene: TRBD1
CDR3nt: TGTGCCAGTAGTGTGAAGACAGGGGGATATAGCAATCAGCCCCAGCATTTT
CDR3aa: CASSVKTGGYSNQPQHF

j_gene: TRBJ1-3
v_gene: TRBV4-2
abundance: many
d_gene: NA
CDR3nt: TGTGCCAGCAGCCTGTCCCCCGTTTCCCCTGCAGGAAACACCATATATTTT
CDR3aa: CASSLSPVSPAGNTIYF

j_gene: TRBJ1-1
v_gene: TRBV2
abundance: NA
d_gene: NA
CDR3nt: TGTGCCAGCAGTGAAGAATCCCCTGGGAGGGCTAACACTGAAGCTTTCTTT
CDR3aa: CASSEESPGRANTEAFF

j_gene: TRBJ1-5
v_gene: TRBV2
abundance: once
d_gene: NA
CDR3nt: TGTGCCAGCCTTGAGTCCAACGAGCGGCCCCAGCATTTT
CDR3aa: CASLESNERPQHF

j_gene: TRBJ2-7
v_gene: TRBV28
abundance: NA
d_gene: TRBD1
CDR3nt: TGTGCCAGTAGGACAGGACCCTACGAGCAGTACTTC
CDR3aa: CASRTGPYEQYF

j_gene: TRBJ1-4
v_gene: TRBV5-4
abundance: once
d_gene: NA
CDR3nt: TGTGCCAGCAGCCGATGGAGTGAAAAACTGTTTTTT
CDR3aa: CASSRWSEKLFF

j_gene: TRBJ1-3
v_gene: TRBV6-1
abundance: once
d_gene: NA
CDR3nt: TGTGCCAGCAGATTGGACGAGGGGAACGGAAACACCATATATTTT
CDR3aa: CASRLDEGNGNTIYF

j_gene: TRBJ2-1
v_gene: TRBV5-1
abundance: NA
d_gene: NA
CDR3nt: TGCGCCAGCAGCTTGGGTCGGGCCCCATTCGAAGAGCAGTTCTTC
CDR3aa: CASSLGRAPFEEQFF

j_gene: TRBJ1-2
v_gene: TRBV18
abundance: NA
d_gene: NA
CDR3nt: TGTGCCAGCTCACCAGGGGACACTACTAACTATGGCTACACCTTC
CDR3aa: CASSPGDTTNYGYTF

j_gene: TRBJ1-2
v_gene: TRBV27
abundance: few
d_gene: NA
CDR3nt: TGTGCCAGCACTGGGCAGAACAGCTATGGCTACACCTTC
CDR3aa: CASTGQNSYGYTF

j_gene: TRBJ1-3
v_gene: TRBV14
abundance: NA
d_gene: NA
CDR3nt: TGTGCCAGCAGCCTTACCTCAATTGTGTCTGGAAACACCATATATTTT
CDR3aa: CASSLTSIVSGNTIYF

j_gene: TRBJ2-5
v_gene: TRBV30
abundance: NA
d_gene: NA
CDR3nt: TGTGCCTGGAGTCTGGAGGGAAAGACCCAGTACTTC
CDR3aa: CAWSLEGKTQYF

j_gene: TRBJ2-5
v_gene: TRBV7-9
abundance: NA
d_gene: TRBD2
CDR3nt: TGTGCCAGCAGTCTGGGGGGGATTCAGACCCAGTACTTC
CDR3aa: CASSLGGIQTQYF

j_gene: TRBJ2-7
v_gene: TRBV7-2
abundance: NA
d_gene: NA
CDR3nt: TGTGCCAGCAGCTCCGAGACTGGCCGGCTAAAGTACTTC
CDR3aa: CASSSETGRLKYF

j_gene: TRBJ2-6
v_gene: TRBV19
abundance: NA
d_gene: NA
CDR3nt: TGTGCCAGTACAGGGGGGGCCGCTTTCTCTGGGGCCAACGTCCTGACTTTC
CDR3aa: CASTGGAAFSGANVLTF

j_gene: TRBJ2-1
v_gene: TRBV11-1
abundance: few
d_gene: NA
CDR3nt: TGTGCCAGCAGCTCCGGAATCAGAGGACCCTACAATGAGCAGTTCTTC
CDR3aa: CASSSGIRGPYNEQFF

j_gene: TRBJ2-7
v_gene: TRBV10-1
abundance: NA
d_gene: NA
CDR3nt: TGCGCCAGCACCCGAAGAGGGAAGCAGTACTTC
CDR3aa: CASTRRGKQYF

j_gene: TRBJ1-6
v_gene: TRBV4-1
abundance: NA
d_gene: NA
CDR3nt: TGCGCCAGCAGCCAAGTTCTCTCCTCCTATAATTCACCCCTCCACTTT
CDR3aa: CASSQVLSSYNSPLHF

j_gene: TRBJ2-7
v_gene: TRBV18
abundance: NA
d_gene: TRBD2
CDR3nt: TGTGCCAGCTCACCAGAGGCGGGAGGGTCCTACGAGCAGTACTTC
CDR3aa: CASSPEAGGSYEQYF

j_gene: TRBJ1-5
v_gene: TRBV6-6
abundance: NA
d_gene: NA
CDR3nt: TGTGCCAGCAGTTACCACGACAGAAATCAGCCCCAGCATTTT
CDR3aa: CASSYHDRNQPQHF

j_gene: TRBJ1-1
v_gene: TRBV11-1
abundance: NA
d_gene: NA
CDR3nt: TGTGCCAGCAGCTTAGAGCGCGTCAGTGAAGCTTTCTTT
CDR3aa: CASSLERVSEAFF

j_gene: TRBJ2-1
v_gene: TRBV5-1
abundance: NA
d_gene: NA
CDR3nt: TGCGCCAGCAGCTTGGTTGGGGCTGGGAGCTCCTACAATGAGCAGTTCTTC
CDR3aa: CASSLVGAGSSYNEQFF

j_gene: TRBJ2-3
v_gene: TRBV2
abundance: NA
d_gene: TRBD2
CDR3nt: TGTGCCAGCTACCCGACTAGCGGCACAGATACGCAGTATTTT
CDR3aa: CASYPTSGTDTQYF

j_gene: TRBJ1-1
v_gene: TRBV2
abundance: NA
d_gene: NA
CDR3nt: TGTGCCAGCAGTGAAGTTGGGGGGACAATGAACACTGAAGCTTTCTTT
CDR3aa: CASSEVGGTMNTEAFF